Below, 6 T cell receptor beta chains from the same sample are listed, as sequenced in a study of memory CD4+ T cells and cytomegalovirus serostatus. Generated by immunoSEQ multiplex PCR, the TCRdb table keeps only in-frame clones and is missing some. Of about 60,000 clones in the sample, 70% to 75% were seen once. Single viable CD3+CD4+CD8-CD45RO+ cells were sorted as the memory CD4+ T cells. The sample consisted of memory CD4+ T cells from blood. These receptors were obtained from an adult in good health and CMV-seropositive.

The gene calls are TRBV7-2 and TRBJ2-2, with a possible D match to TRBD2 (6 bases). The CDR3 contains 16 residues. V was pared by 1 base and J by 0 bases, with 9 bases between. Germline values: CDR1 SGHTA, CDR2 FQGNSA. This chain's CDR3 is CASSLEPGANTGELFF. Here the CDR3 DNA reads TGTGCCAGCAGCTTAGAGCCGGGGGCGAACACCGGGGAGCTGTTTTTT.

This clone turned up a few times. CDR3 bases: TGTGCCAGCAGTGGCCGCGGGACGATCACCGGGGAGCTGTTTTTT. Translated: CASSGRGTITGELFF. The chain couples TRBV27 to TRBJ2-2; TRBD2 is a possible D gene (6 bases). The germline V gene has CDR1 MNHEY and CDR2 SMNVEV (reference sequence). This CDR3 comprises 15 residues. Trimming shortened V by 5 bases and J by 4 bases, and 14 bases separated the two germline ends.

The table lists this clone with a count of one. The chain is built from TRBV5-1 and TRBJ2-1, with 7 positions matching TRBD1. The V and J ends lost 1 base and 0 bases, in that order; junction bases with no gene match: 4. CDR1 SGHRS and CDR2 YFSETQ come from the germline V gene. The CDR3 totals 16 residues. The CDR3 DNA is TGCGCCAGCAGCTTGTCGGCAGGGGGCTCCTACAATGAGCAGTTCTTC. Protein: CASSLSAGGSYNEQFF.

The chain recombines TRBV29-1 with TRBJ2-1; D unresolved. CDR3 length: 10 residues. Germline V gene sequence: CDR1 SQVTM, CDR2 ANQGSEA. V was pared by 6 bases and J by 7 bases, with 7 bases between. CDR3 DNA sequence: TGCAGCGTCTGGGTAAATGAGCAGTTCTTC. Protein: CSVWVNEQFF.

This sequence joins TRBV5-1 and TRBJ2-7; D is undetermined. The V end lost 0 bases, the J end lost 1 base, and 8 bases lay between the germline ends. The CDR3 runs to 14 residues. Germline V gene sequence: CDR1 SGHRS, CDR2 YFSETQ. The CDR3 region is CASSLDATSYEQYF. Here the CDR3 DNA reads TGCGCCAGCAGCTTGGACGCGACTTCCTACGAGCAGTACTTC.

The rearrangement uses TRBV4-1 and TRBJ1-4, with unresolved D. The CDR3 covers 15 residues. CDR1 and CDR2 (germline): MGHRA, YSYEKL. The V and J ends lost 0 bases and 6 bases respectively, with 11 bases between them. The CDR3 spells CASSQETRWHEKLFF. DNA for the CDR3: TGCGCCAGCAGCCAAGAGACCAGGTGGCATGAAAAACTGTTTTTT.